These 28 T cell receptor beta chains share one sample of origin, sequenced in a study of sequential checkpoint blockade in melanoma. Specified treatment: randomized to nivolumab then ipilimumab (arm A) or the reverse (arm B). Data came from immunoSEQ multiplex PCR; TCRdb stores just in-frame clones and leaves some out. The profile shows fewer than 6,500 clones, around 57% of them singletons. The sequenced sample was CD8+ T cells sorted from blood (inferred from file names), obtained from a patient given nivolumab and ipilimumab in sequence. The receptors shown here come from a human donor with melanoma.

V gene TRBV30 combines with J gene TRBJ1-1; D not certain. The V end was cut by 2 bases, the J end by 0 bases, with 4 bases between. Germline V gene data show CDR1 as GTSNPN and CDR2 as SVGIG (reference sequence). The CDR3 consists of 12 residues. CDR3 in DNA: TGTGCCTGGAGTAGAGTGAACACTGAAGCTTTCTTT. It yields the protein CAWSRVNTEAFF. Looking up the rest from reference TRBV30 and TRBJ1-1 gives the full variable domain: SQTIHQWPATLVQPVGSPLSLECTVEGTSNPNLYWYRQAAGRGLQLLFYSVGIGQISSEVPQNLSASRPQDRQFILSSKKLLLSDSGFYLCAWSRVNTEAFFGQGTRLTVV.

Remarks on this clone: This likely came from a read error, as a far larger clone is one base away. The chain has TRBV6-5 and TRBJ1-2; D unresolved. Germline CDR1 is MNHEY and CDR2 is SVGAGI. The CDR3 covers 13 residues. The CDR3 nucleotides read TGTACCAGCGACCACGGGAGGGACTATGGCTACACCTTC. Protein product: CTSDHGRDYGYTF.

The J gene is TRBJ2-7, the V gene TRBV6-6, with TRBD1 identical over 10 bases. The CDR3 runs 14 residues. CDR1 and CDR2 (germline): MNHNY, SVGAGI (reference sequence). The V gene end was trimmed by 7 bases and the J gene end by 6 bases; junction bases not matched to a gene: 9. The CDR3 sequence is CASNPGTGVREQYF. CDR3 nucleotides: TGTGCCAGCAATCCCGGGACAGGGGTCCGCGAGCAGTACTTC.

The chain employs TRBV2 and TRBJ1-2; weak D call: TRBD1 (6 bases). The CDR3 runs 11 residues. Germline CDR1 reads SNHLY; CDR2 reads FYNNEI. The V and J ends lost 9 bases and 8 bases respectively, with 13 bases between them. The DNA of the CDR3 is TGTGCCAGTTACCAGGGGCAGGGCTACACCTTC. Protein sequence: CASYQGQGYTF.

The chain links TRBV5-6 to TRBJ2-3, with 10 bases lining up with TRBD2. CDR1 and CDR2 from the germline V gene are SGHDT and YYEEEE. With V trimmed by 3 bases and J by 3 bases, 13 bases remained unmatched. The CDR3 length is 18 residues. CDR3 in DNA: TGTGCCAGCAGCTCCCAGCGGGGGGGCCGACAACGTACAGATACGCAGTATTTT. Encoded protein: CASSSQRGGRQRTDTQYF.

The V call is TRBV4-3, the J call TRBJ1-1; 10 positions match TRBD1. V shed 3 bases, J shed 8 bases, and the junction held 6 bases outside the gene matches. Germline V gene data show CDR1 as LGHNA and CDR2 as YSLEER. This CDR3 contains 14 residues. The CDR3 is CASSQAPGQGEAFF. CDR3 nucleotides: TGCGCCAGCAGCCAGGCCCCGGGACAGGGGGAAGCTTTCTTT.

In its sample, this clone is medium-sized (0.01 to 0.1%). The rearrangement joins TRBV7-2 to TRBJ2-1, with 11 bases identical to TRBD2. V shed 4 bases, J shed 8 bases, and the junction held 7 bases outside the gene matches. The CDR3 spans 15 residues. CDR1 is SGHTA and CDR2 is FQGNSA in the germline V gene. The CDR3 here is CASSSRTSGLYEQFF. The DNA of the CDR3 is TGTGCCAGCAGCTCCCGGACTAGCGGGCTGTATGAGCAGTTCTTC.

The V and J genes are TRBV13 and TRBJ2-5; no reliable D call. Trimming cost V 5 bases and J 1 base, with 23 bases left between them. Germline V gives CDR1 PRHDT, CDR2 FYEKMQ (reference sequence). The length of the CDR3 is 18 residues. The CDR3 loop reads CASSTRVKVAEPQETQYF. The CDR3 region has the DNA TGTGCCAGCAGCACACGGGTAAAGGTGGCGGAGCCCCAAGAGACCCAGTACTTC.

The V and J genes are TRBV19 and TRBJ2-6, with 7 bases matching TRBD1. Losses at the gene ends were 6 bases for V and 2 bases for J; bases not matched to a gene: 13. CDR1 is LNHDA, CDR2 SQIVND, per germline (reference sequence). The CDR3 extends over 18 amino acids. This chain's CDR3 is CASSPWTGANAGANVLTF. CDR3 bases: TGTGCCAGTAGCCCTTGGACAGGCGCAAACGCTGGGGCCAACGTCCTGACTTTC.

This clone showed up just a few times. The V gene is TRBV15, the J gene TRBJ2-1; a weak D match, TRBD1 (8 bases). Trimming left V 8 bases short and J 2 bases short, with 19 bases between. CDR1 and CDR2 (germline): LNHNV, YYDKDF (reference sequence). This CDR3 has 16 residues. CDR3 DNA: TGTGCCACCGAGACGTCAGCGGGACAGGCCTACAATGAGCAGTTCTTC. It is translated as CATETSAGQAYNEQFF.

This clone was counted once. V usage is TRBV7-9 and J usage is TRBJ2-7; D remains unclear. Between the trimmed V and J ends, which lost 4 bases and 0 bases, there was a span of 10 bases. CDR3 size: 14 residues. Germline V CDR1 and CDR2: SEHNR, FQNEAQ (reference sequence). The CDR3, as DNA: TGTGCCAGCAGCTCTGCAGGTGTCTCCTACGAGCAGTACTTC. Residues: CASSSAGVSYEQYF. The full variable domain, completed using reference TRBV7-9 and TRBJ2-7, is DTGVSQNPRHKITKRGQNVTFRCDPISEHNRLYWYRQTLGQGPEFLTYFQNEAQLEKSRLLSDRFSAERPKGSFSTLEIQRTEQGDSAMYLCASSSAGVSYEQYFGPGTRLTVT.

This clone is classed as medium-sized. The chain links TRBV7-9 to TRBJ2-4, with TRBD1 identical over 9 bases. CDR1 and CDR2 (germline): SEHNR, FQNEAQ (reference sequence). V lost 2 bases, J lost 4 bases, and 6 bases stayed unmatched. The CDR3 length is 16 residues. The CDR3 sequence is CASSLLGQGQKNIQYF. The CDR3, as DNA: TGTGCCAGCAGCTTATTGGGACAGGGCCAAAAAAACATTCAGTACTTC.

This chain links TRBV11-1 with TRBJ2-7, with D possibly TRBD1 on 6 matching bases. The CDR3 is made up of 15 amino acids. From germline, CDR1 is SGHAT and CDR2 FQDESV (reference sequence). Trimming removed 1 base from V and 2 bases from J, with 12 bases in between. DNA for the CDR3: TGTGCCAGCAGCTTAGGACATGACAGGACCTACGAGCAGTACTTC. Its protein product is CASSLGHDRTYEQYF. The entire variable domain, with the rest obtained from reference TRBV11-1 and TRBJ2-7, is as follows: EAEVAQSPRYKITEKSQAVAFWCDPISGHATLYWYRQILGQGPELLVQFQDESVVDDSQLPKDRFSAERLKGVDSTLKIQPAELGDSAMYLCASSLGHDRTYEQYFGPGTRLTVT.

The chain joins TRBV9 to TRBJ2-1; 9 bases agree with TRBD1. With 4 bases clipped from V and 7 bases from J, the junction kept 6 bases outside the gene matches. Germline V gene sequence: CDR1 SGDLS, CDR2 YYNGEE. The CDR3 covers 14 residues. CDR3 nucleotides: TGTGCCAGCAGCCCCCGACAGGGGGGAAATGAGCAGTTCTTC. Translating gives CASSPRQGGNEQFF.

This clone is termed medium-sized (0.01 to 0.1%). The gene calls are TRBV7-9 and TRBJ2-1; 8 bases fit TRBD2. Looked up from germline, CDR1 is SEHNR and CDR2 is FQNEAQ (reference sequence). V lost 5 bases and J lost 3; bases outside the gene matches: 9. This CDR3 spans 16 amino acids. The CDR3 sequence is CASSPRGGTYYNEQFF. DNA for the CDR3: TGTGCCAGCAGCCCCCGGGGGGGCACATACTACAATGAGCAGTTCTTC.

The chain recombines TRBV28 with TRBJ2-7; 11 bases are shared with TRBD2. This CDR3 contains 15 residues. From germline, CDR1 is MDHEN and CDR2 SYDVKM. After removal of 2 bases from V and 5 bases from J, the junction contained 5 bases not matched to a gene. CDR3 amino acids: CASSLASGRTHEQYF. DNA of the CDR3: TGTGCCAGCAGTTTAGCTAGCGGGAGGACTCACGAGCAGTACTTC.

DNA of the CDR3: TGTGCCAGTAGTATGGGGCCATACGAGCAGTACTTC. Protein product: CASSMGPYEQYF. The rearrangement links TRBV19 to TRBJ2-7, with a possible D match to TRBD1 (5 bases). This CDR3 has 12 amino acids. Germline V lookup: CDR1 LNHDA, CDR2 SQIVND (reference sequence). The V end was cut by 3 bases, the J end by 4 bases, with 7 bases between.

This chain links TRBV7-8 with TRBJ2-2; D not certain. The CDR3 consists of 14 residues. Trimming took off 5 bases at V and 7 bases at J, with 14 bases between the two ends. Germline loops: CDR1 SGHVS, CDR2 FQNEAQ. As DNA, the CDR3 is TGTGCCAGCAGCGTAGGTGGGCAAATCGGGGAGCTGTTTTTT. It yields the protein CASSVGGQIGELFF.

This CDR3 is CASSTTGSSPYGYTF. The CDR3 coding sequence is TGTGCCAGCAGTACAACGGGTTCCTCTCCCTATGGCTACACCTTC. The chain uses TRBV27 and TRBJ1-2; unclear D gene. Germline V gives CDR1 MNHEY, CDR2 SMNVEV (reference sequence). The CDR3 covers 15 residues. V was trimmed by 5 bases and J by 4 bases, leaving 17 bases between them.

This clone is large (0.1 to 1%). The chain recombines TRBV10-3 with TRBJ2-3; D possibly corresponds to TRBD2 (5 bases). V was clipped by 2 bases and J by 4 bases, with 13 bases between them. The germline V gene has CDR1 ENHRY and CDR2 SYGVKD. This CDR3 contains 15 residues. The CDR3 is CAISEKSGSSDTQYF. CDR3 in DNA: TGTGCCATCAGTGAGAAAAGCGGATCTTCAGATACGCAGTATTTT.

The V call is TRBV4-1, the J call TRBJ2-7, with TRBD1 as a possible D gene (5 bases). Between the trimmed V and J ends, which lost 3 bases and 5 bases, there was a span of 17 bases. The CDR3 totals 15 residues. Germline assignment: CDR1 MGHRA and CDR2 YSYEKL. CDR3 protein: CASSHLTGLRDEQYF. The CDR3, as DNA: TGCGCCAGCAGCCATCTCACAGGTCTAAGGGACGAGCAGTACTTC.

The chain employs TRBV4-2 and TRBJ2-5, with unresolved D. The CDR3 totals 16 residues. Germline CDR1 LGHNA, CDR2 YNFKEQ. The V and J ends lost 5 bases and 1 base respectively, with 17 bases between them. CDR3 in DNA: TGTGCCAGCAGCTTAGAATCGGAGCTGGGCCAAGAGACCCAGTACTTC. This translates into CASSLESELGQETQYF.

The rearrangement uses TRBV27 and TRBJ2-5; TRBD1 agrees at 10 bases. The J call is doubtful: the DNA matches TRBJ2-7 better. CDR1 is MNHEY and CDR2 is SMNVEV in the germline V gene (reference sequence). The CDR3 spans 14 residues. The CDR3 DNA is TGTGCCAGCAGTACGGACAGGGGGAAAAACGAGCAGTACTTC. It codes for CASSTDRGKNEQYF.

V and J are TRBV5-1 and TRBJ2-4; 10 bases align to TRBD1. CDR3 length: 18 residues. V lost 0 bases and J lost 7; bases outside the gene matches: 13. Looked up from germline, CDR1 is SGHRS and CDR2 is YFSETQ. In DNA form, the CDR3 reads TGCGCCAGCAGCTTGGAACGGCCGGGACAGGGGTTTGGGAACATTCAGTACTTC. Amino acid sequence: CASSLERPGQGFGNIQYF.

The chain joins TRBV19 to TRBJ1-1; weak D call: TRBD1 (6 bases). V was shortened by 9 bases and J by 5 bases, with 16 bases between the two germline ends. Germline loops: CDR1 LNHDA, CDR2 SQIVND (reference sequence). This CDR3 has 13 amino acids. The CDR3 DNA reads TGTGCCAGCTCGGGGCCAGGGGAAACTGAAGCTTTCTTT. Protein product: CASSGPGETEAFF. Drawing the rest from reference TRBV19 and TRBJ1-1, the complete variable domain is DGGITQSPKYLFRKEGQNVTLSCEQNLNHDAMYWYRQDPGQGLRLIYYSQIVNDFQKGDIAEGYSVSREKKESFPLTVTSAQKNPTAFYLCASSGPGETEAFFGQGTRLTVV.

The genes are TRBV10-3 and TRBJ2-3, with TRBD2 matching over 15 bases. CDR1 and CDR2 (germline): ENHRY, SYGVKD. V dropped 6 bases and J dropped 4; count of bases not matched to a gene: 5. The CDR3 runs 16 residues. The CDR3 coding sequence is TGTGCCATCAGGGGGACTAGCGGGAGGTCGGCAGATACGCAGTATTTT. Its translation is CAIRGTSGRSADTQYF.

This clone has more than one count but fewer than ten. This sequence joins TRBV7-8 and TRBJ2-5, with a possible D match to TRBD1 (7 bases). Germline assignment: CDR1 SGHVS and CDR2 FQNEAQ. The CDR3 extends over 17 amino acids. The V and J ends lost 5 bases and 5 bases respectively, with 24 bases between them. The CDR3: CASSLHPGQTGRETQYF. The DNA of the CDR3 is TGTGCCAGCAGCCTCCACCCCGGACAGACAGGGAGGGAGACCCAGTACTTC.

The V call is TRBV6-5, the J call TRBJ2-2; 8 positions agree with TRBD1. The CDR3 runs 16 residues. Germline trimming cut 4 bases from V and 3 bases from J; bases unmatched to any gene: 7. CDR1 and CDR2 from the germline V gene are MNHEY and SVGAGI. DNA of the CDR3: TGTGCCAGCAGTTCCCAGACAGGGGTTCACACCGGGGAGCTGTTTTTT. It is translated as CASSSQTGVHTGELFF.